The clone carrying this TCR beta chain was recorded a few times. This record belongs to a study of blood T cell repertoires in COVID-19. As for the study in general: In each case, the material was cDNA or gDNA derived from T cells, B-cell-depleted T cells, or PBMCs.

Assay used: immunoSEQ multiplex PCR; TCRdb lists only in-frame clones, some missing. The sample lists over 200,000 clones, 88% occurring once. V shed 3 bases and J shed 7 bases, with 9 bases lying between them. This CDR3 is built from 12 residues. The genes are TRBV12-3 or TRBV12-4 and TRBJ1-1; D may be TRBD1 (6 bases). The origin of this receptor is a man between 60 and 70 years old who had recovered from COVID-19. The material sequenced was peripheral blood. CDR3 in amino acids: CASSFGDNEAFF. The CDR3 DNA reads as TGTGCCAGCAGTTTTGGGGACAATGAAGCTTTCTTT.